One sample yielded the 8 T cell receptor beta chains listed below, sequenced in a study of blood T cells in healthy people across ages. The second PCR ran about 6 to 12 cycles with a sample-barcoded 5' primer and J-beta primers. TCRdb reanalysed the 5' RACE reads using MiXCR and keeps one entry per CDR3 protein. Here the sample spans about 1.6 million distinct CDR3 sequences, almost 35% being singletons. Material for sequencing was blood. The receptors shown here come from a woman in her thirties in good health.

Concerning this clonotype: This may be a read error, as it is one base from a much larger clone. The V call is TRBV29-1, the J call TRBJ1-2, with unresolved D. Germline V gene sequence: CDR1 SQVTM, CDR2 ANQGSEA. The CDR3 runs to 15 residues. CDR3: CSVEDLLTGGYGCTF. The DNA for the CDR3 is TGCAGCGTTGAAGATCTACTTACGGGAGGCTATGGCTGCACCTTC.

The chain carries TRBV29-1 and TRBJ1-2; possible D gene TRBD1, 6 bases. The CDR3 has 13 residues. Trimming took off 4 bases at V and 2 bases at J, with 11 bases between the two ends. The germline gives CDR1 SQVTM, CDR2 ANQGSEA. The CDR3, as DNA: TGCAGCGTTGGCGGGGGGGCCAACTATGGCTACACCTTC. This gives the protein CSVGGGANYGYTF.

This clonotype was counted at least ten times. V is TRBV29-1 and J is TRBJ2-6, with unresolved D. Germline V gene sequence: CDR1 SQVTM, CDR2 ANQGSEA. Trimming removed 1 base at V and 1 base at J, with 8 bases between. CDR3 size: 15 residues. The CDR3 coding sequence is TGCAGCGTTGAAGCCGAGAGTTCTGGGGCCAACGTCCTGACTTTC. It translates to CSVEAESSGANVLTF.

This clonotype turned up a few times. The chain joins TRBV6-5 to TRBJ2-1, with TRBD2 matching over 7 bases. Germline loops: CDR1 MNHEY, CDR2 SVGAGI. The CDR3 loop spans 15 amino acids. The V gene end was trimmed by 1 base and the J gene end by 8 bases; junction bases not matched to a gene: 8. The CDR3 DNA sequence: TGTGCCAGCAGTTACTGGTGGGGGGGAAAGCATGAGCAGTTCTTC. Protein product: CASSYWWGGKHEQFF.

The rearrangement links TRBV29-1 to TRBJ1-5, with 8 bases fitting TRBD1. The CDR3 length is 13 residues. Trimming at V came to 7 bases and at J to 7 bases, leaving 9 bases not matched to a gene. Germline CDR1 is SQVTM and CDR2 is ANQGSEA. For the CDR3, the DNA is TGCAGCGCCACGACAGGGGTGGACCAGCCCCAGCATTTT. Its translation: CSATTGVDQPQHF. The full variable domain, its missing parts supplied by reference TRBV29-1 and TRBJ1-5, is SAVISQKPSRDICQRGTSLTIQCQVDSQVTMMFWYRQQPGQSLTLIATANQGSEATYESGFVIDKFPISRPNLTFSTLTVSNMSPEDSSIYLCSATTGVDQPQHFGDGTRLSIL.

The rearrangement uses TRBV28 and TRBJ2-4; D is unresolved. Germline V gene lookup returns CDR1 MDHEN and CDR2 SYDVKM. The CDR3 length is 15 residues. V lost 4 bases, J lost 2 bases, and 12 bases lay in between. This CDR3 reads CASSSVHWSKNIQYF. CDR3 DNA sequence: TGTGCCAGCAGTTCCGTACACTGGTCCAAAAACATTCAGTACTTC.

The V call is TRBV3-1, the J call TRBJ2-5; D perhaps matches TRBD1 (6 bases). V was shortened by 1 base and J by 5 bases, with 11 bases between the two germline ends. CDR1 is LGHDT, CDR2 YNNKEL, per germline (reference sequence). This CDR3 spans 14 amino acids. The CDR3, as DNA: TGTGCCAGCAGCCAAGGGGGACATTCGGAGACCCAGTACTTC. Amino acid sequence: CASSQGGHSETQYF.

The chain carries TRBV10-1 and TRBJ1-1, with 9 bases matching TRBD1. The CDR3 runs 15 residues. The junction had 8 bases not matched to a gene; V was cut back by 4 bases and J by 5 bases. CDR1 and CDR2 from the germline V gene are WNHNN and SYGVQD (reference sequence). CDR3 sequence: CASSAPGQGRTEAFF. The CDR3 bases are TGCGCCAGCAGTGCACCGGGACAGGGTCGAACTGAAGCTTTCTTT.